These 13 T cell receptor beta chains were all obtained from the same sample, sequenced in a study of CD8 T cells in ankylosing spondylitis (dated 2017 in TCRdb). Libraries were made using 5' RACE. Instrument on record: Illumina HiSeq 2500. Using fastp at Q25 and MiXCR, TCRdb reprocessed the public reads and kept productive beta chains. Each entry merges the rows of one CDR3 protein and shows their most common DNA and genes. The sample table lists some 400,000 distinct CDR3 sequences, about 22% of them with a count of one. The ten biggest clones cover about 15% of the sample. Results and caveats for the whole study, not just this receptor: A TCR beta motif made up of fewer than 10 highly homologous amino acid variants appeared to be characteristic of blood from ankylosing spondylitis patients.

Their recognized antigens are unknown. Sequencing was performed on blood, either unsorted or a sorted T cell fraction (not recorded which). These TCRs come from a male donor with ankylosing spondylitis.

This clonotype was seen repeatedly, ten times or more. The rearrangement links TRBV12-3 or TRBV12-4 to TRBJ2-1, with 8 nucleotides matching TRBD2. Trimming cost V 4 bases and J 7 bases; bases outside gene matches: 6. This CDR3 has 14 amino acids. CDR3 sequence (DNA): TGTGCCAGCAGTTGGTCGGGAGGGATAAATGAGCAGTTCTTC. As protein: CASSWSGGINEQFF.

This clonotype was found a few times. The chain employs TRBV6-2 or TRBV6-3 and TRBJ2-7, with TRBD1 identical over 9 bases. The V and J ends lost 0 bases and 11 bases, in that order; junction bases with no gene match: 2. Germline loops: CDR1 MNHEY, CDR2 SVGEGT. The CDR3 runs to 12 residues. DNA for the CDR3: TGTGCCAGCAGTTACTCGAGGGACAGGGAGTACTTC. Its protein product is CASSYSRDREYF.

V is TRBV4-3 and J is TRBJ2-3, with D tentatively TRBD2 (6 bases). This CDR3 comprises 14 residues. Germline V gives CDR1 LGHNA, CDR2 YSLEER. Between the trimmed V and J ends, which lost 1 base and 6 bases, there was a span of 11 bases. In DNA, the CDR3 is TGCGCCAGCAGCCAAGGACTAGGCTGGGATACGCAGTATTTT. Translated, it gives CASSQGLGWDTQYF.

This clonotype has just a few counts. The V and J genes are TRBV7-2 and TRBJ2-3; TRBD2 is a possible D gene (6 bases). The V gene's germline CDR1 is SGHTA and CDR2 FQGNSA. The length of the CDR3 is 14 residues. The V and J ends lost 1 base and 6 bases respectively, with 11 bases between them. Written as DNA, the CDR3 is TGTGCCAGCAGCTTAGTAGGAGGGGTGGATACGCAGTATTTT. Amino acids: CASSLVGGVDTQYF.

The V and J genes are TRBV5-6 and TRBJ1-2, with D maybe TRBD1 (5 bases). CDR3 length: 13 residues. Germline V gene lookup returns CDR1 SGHDT and CDR2 YYEEEE. V was clipped by 0 bases and J by 8 bases, with 11 bases between them. The CDR3 region is CASSLGRRDGYTF. The CDR3 bases are TGTGCCAGCAGCTTGGGACGTCGGGACGGCTACACCTTC.

The chain has TRBV7-8 and TRBJ1-1; D unclear. V lost 5 bases and J 1 base, leaving 8 bases between the germline ends. From germline, CDR1 is SGHVS and CDR2 FQNEAQ. This CDR3 comprises 13 residues. CDR3 sequence (DNA): TGTGCCAGCAGCATAATTAGGAACACTGAAGCTTTCTTT. Translation gives CASSIIRNTEAFF.

The J gene is TRBJ2-7, the V gene TRBV19; a weak D match, TRBD2 (6 bases). The germline CDR1 and CDR2 sequences are LNHDA and SQIVND (reference sequence). The V and J ends lost 3 bases and 0 bases respectively, with 9 bases between them. The CDR3 totals 14 residues. CDR3 DNA sequence: TGTGCCAGTAGTATCGCGGGGAACTCCTACGAGCAGTACTTC. This encodes CASSIAGNSYEQYF.

The V gene is TRBV12-3 or TRBV12-4, the J gene TRBJ2-7; D gene unclear. V lost 3 bases and J 2 bases, leaving 14 bases between the germline ends. The CDR3 runs 15 residues. DNA of the CDR3: TGTGCCAGCAGTTTCGGGTTTTATGGGGCCTACGAGCAGTACTTC. Protein sequence: CASSFGFYGAYEQYF.

The CDR3 DNA reads TGTGCCAGTAGTGCCTACCCCCGGGAACCCTTCTTCTTC. It codes for CASSAYPREPFFF. The chain links TRBV19 to TRBJ2-1; possibly TRBD2 for D (5 bases). V was cut by 5 bases and J by 16 bases, with 21 bases left in between. In germline, CDR1 is LNHDA, CDR2 SQIVND (reference sequence). This CDR3 is built from 13 residues.

CDR3: CASSPTRVAYNEQFF. The CDR3 DNA reads as TGTGCCAGCAGCCCGACCCGGGTAGCCTACAATGAGCAGTTCTTC. The chain links TRBV9 to TRBJ2-1; D is uncertain. Germline values: CDR1 SGDLS, CDR2 YYNGEE. This CDR3 contains 15 residues. Trimming cost V 4 bases and J 2 bases, with 13 bases left between them.

This clonotype was observed a handful of times. The rearrangement joins TRBV20-1 to TRBJ2-1; 8 nucleotides agree with TRBD2. There are 16 residues in the CDR3. V lost 3 bases, J lost 0 bases, and 7 bases stayed unmatched. Germline V lookup: CDR1 DFQATT, CDR2 SNEGSKA (reference sequence). The CDR3 nucleotides read TGCAGTGCTAGTGCACTAGCGGAGGTCTCCTACAATGAGCAGTTCTTC. Residues: CSASALAEVSYNEQFF.

This clonotype was observed at least ten times. The chain recombines TRBV5-1 with TRBJ1-3, with D possibly TRBD1 on 6 matching bases. The CDR3 is 15 residues long. Germline CDR1 reads SGHRS; CDR2 reads YFSETQ. The ends were cut back, 0 bases at V and 7 bases at J, with 14 bases in the middle. CDR3 in DNA: TGCGCCAGCAGCTTGGAGAATCCAGGGGAGAACACCATATATTTT. Protein sequence: CASSLENPGENTIYF.

The sample holds a few counts of this clonotype. The V call is TRBV20-1, the J call TRBJ2-2; 10 nucleotides agree with TRBD2. V was pared by 0 bases and J by 0 bases, with 1 base of the junction left unmatched. The CDR3 extends over 16 amino acids. In germline, CDR1 is DFQATT, CDR2 SNEGSKA (reference sequence). The CDR3 reads CSARDTSGANTGELFF. CDR3 DNA: TGCAGTGCTAGAGATACTAGCGGGGCGAACACCGGGGAGCTGTTTTTT.